This entry is about one T cell receptor beta chain. The specificity of this receptor is unknown. No qualities accompany the bases; no much larger clone lies one base away. This sample was taken from a study of blood T cell repertoires in COVID-19 (dated by TCRdb to between 2020 and 2021). Regarding the complete study: Collaborator samples came from the United States, Italy and Spain and covered acute and convalescent phases of COVID-19. The material from the prospective study consisted of cDNA or gDNA derived from T cells, B-cell-depleted T cells, or PBMCs. The dataset comprised deeply sampled blood TCRbeta repertoires from subjects exposed to, actively infected with, or recovered from COVID-19. The repertoires were released in a freely available public database meant as a resource for research on the immune response to SARS-CoV-2. The samples were drawn from the first 160 participants of the ongoing ImmuneRACE study and from 1,254 subjects provided by 6 global collaborators. Nearly every sample came with metadata listing a de-identified subject ID, COVID-19 status, age in years and sex. Where HLA class I and class II types were available, the types were taken from metadata supplied by the sample provider, not from assay-based typing. The full study reports these points: The amount of clinical and demographic metadata varied by source and participant and was provided uncurated.

TCRbeta CDR3 regions were amplified from genomic DNA by means of the immunoSEQ Assay, a bias-controlled multiplex PCR. As for how the authors treated the data: The number of nucleated cells in each sample was estimated from the amplification of reference gene primers within the assay. To quantify the absolute abundance of each unique TCRbeta CDR3 rearrangement, sequence reads were collapsed and filtered. Productive Simpson clonality was computed per sample as the square root of Simpson's diversity index over productive rearrangements. TCRdb limited this immuneACCESS table to in-frame rearrangements with V and J called. A share of clones is missing; checked studies link under half to unresolved V genes, and the rest is unexplained. V, J and clone size are those of that table, while D and trimming were read from the DNA. The sample table lists a few hundred thousand clones, 87% of them with a count of one. 3% to 3.5% of the sample is in the top ten clones.

Each collaborating institution followed its own protocols to collect whole blood in K2EDTA tubes. For TCRbeta analysis, collaborators shipped samples in one of three forms: frozen whole blood, isolated PBMCs, or DNA extracted from either of those sample types. The TCR originated in a man younger than 30 with active or convalescent COVID-19. The sequenced material came from peripheral blood.

The DNA sequence is as follows: TGTGCCAGCAGCCAGGCAGCGGGGCATTACAATGAGCAGTTCTTC. Its amino acids are CASSQAAGHYNEQFF. The chain employs TRBV14 and TRBJ2-1, with 7 central nucleotides matching TRBD2. Relative to germline, V is missing 3 bases and J is missing 4 bases, with 6 bases of the junction outside any gene match. The CDR3 runs 15 amino acids, cysteine and phenylalanine included. Kept here is only the CDR3 DNA, which spans 45 bases and is read in frame from base 1. The germline V gene specifies SGHDN as CDR1 and FVKESK as CDR2.